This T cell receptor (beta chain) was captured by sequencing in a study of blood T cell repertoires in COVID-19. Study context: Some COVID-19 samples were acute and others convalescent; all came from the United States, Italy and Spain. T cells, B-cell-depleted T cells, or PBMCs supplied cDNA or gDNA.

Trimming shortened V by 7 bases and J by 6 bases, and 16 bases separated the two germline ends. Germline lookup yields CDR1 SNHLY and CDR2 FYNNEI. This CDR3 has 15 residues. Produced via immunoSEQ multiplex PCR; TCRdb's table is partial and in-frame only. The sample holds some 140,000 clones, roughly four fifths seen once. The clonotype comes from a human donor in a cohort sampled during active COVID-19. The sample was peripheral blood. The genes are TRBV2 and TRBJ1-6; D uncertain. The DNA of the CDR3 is TGTGCCAGCACCTCCTCGCACAGCACTAATTCACCCCTCCACTTT. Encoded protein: CASTSSHSTNSPLHF.